These 31 T cell receptor beta chains were sequenced from one sample in a study of regulatory T cells in long-lasting Graves disease. Documented time point: persistent/refractory GD, antithyroid drugs over 5 years with positive TRAb. PBMC-derived RNA was used for the TCR library. Construction of TCR beta libraries relied on iRepertoire HTBI primers and on Arm-PCR targeting CDR3 regions. TCRdb redid the calling of the multiplex PCR reads with MiXCR, one entry per CDR3 protein. The sample yields some 450,000 distinct CDR3 sequences, less than 25% seen once. The sequencing here drew on peripheral blood mononuclear cells (PBMCs), taken when the disease was refractory, from a patient treated with antithyroid drugs. The receptor source for this set is a female donor with Graves disease.

This clonotype was counted a few times. The chain uses TRBV3-1 and TRBJ1-1, with TRBD1 as a possible D gene (5 bases). Germline CDR1 is LGHDT and CDR2 is YNNKEL (reference sequence). Between the trimmed V and J ends, which lost 4 bases and 2 bases, there was a span of 11 bases. The CDR3 totals 14 residues. The chain's CDR3 is CASSPNRYNTEAFF. The CDR3 nucleotides read TGTGCCAGCAGCCCAAACAGGTATAACACTGAAGCTTTCTTT.

The chain links TRBV29-1 to TRBJ2-7; 11 nucleotides match TRBD2. Trimming removed 5 bases from V and 4 bases from J; junction bases left unmatched: 4. The germline gives CDR1 SQVTM, CDR2 ANQGSEA. The CDR3 totals 13 residues. The CDR3 nucleotides are TGCAGCGTTCACATAGCGGGAGGGTACGAGCAGTACTTC. This gives the protein CSVHIAGGYEQYF.

The rearrangement joins TRBV5-6 to TRBJ1-2; unclear D gene. The CDR3 length is 13 residues. Trimming removed 0 bases at V and 8 bases at J, with 11 bases between. Per germline, CDR1 SGHDT and CDR2 YYEEEE. CDR3 sequence (DNA): TGTGCCAGCAGCTTGGAGGGAACCTACGGCTACACCTTC. This codes for CASSLEGTYGYTF.

This clonotype was picked up a small number of times. The V gene is TRBV2, the J gene TRBJ2-3, with 10 positions matching TRBD1. The trim removed 1 base at V and 6 bases at J, leaving 4 bases unmatched. This CDR3 region has 15 residues. Germline V gene sequence: CDR1 SNHLY, CDR2 FYNNEI. CDR3 nucleotide sequence: TGTGCCAGCAGTGAAGGACAGGGGGCTTCGGATACGCAGTATTTT. It specifies CASSEGQGASDTQYF.

This clonotype was observed many times. The chain employs TRBV15 and TRBJ1-4, with D perhaps TRBD1 (6 bases). This CDR3 has 13 amino acids. The germline CDR1 and CDR2 sequences are LNHNV and YYDKDF (reference sequence). Deletions cut 6 bases from V and 8 bases from J, with 13 bases between. The CDR3 protein is CATRDSQREKLFF. The CDR3 nucleotides read TGTGCCACCAGGGACAGCCAAAGGGAAAAACTGTTTTTT.

This clonotype occurred a few times. V is TRBV20-1 and J is TRBJ2-1; no clear D gene. CDR3 size: 11 residues. Trimming removed 4 bases from V and 9 bases from J, with 10 bases in between. Germline V gene data show CDR1 as DFQATT and CDR2 as SNEGSKA (reference sequence). For the CDR3, the DNA is TGCAGTGCTAAGGCCCTCGGTGAGCAGTTCTTC. It encodes CSAKALGEQFF.

This clonotype was recorded at least ten times. This rearrangement joins TRBV7-8 to TRBJ2-5; no reliable D call. This CDR3 is built from 13 residues. The V end was cut by 5 bases, the J end by 4 bases, with 11 bases between. The V gene's germline CDR1 is SGHVS and CDR2 FQNEAQ. CDR3 loop: CASSTLSPETQYF. The CDR3 coding sequence is TGTGCCAGCAGCACACTATCTCCAGAGACCCAGTACTTC.

This clonotype has ten or more counts. The V call is TRBV7-2, the J call TRBJ1-2; the D is unclear. CDR1 is SGHTA, CDR2 FQGNSA, per germline. This CDR3 has 13 residues. The germline V and J ends were trimmed by 0 bases and 8 bases, with 10 bases remaining between them. CDR3 sequence: CASSLAVTIGYTF. The CDR3 nucleotides read TGTGCCAGCAGCTTAGCGGTAACTATCGGCTACACCTTC.

V gene TRBV12-3 or TRBV12-4 combines with J gene TRBJ2-1, with TRBD2 matching over 8 bases. The length of the CDR3 is 15 residues. The trim removed 5 bases at V and 4 bases at J, leaving 7 bases unmatched. This chain's CDR3 is CASSRSGGRYNEQFF. The CDR3 DNA is TGTGCCAGCAGTAGATCGGGCGGGAGGTACAATGAGCAGTTCTTC.

This clonotype has a handful of counts. The CDR3 here is CASSPTSIAGGPNTGELFF. Written as DNA, the CDR3 is TGCGCCAGCAGCCCGACATCCATAGCGGGAGGGCCTAACACCGGGGAGCTGTTTTTT. The chain joins TRBV5-1 to TRBJ2-2; 11 bases are a match to TRBD2. Germline CDR1 reads SGHRS; CDR2 reads YFSETQ. V lost 4 bases to trimming and J lost 2 bases; unmatched junction nucleotides: 13. This CDR3 contains 19 residues.

This clonotype was seen many times. This chain connects TRBV2 to TRBJ2-6, with TRBD1 matching 8 bases. The V gene's germline CDR1 is SNHLY and CDR2 FYNNEI. V shed 8 bases and J 0 bases; nucleotides not matched to a gene: 6. The CDR3 consists of 16 residues. This CDR3 reads CASGRQGRSGANVLTF. The CDR3, as DNA: TGTGCCAGCGGGCGACAGGGGCGCTCTGGGGCCAACGTCCTGACTTTC. Variable domain in full (rest from reference TRBV2 and TRBJ2-6): EPEVTQTPSHQVTQMGQEVILRCVPISNHLYFYWYRQILGQKVEFLVSFYNNEISEKSEIFDDQFSVERPDGSNFTLKIRSTKLEDSAMYFCASGRQGRSGANVLTFGAGSRLTVL.

The sample holds a few counts of this clonotype. V is TRBV4-2 and J is TRBJ1-1, with D unclear. Trimming took off 0 bases at V and 1 base at J, with 6 bases between the two ends. CDR1 is LGHNA, CDR2 YNFKEQ, per germline. This CDR3 contains 14 residues. The CDR3 spells CASSQDTANTEAFF. In DNA, the CDR3 is TGTGCCAGCAGCCAAGATACGGCGAACACTGAAGCTTTCTTT.

This clonotype was observed many times. V and J are TRBV28 and TRBJ2-7; D gene ambiguous. V lost 3 bases and J 5 bases, leaving 11 bases between the germline ends. From germline, CDR1 is MDHEN and CDR2 SYDVKM. This CDR3 spans 13 amino acids. The CDR3 loop reads CASSLAPSDEQYF. CDR3 nucleotides: TGTGCCAGCAGTTTGGCCCCCTCGGACGAGCAGTACTTC.

In its sample, this clonotype was seen many times. The chain employs TRBV6-1 and TRBJ2-2, with TRBD2 as a possible D gene (5 bases). The V end lost 7 bases, the J end lost 7 bases, and 16 bases lay between the germline ends. Germline CDR1 is MNHNS and CDR2 is SASEGT. The CDR3 consists of 14 residues. The CDR3 DNA reads TGTGCCAGCAAAAGTTCGGGGTCGGGCGGGGAGCTGTTTTTT. It specifies CASKSSGSGGELFF.

With regard to this clonotype: A much larger clone differs from this one at a single base, so this may be a read error. For the CDR3, the DNA is TGCAGCGTCGGACGGGGGACCCACGAGCAGTACTTC. Translated, it gives CSVGRGTHEQYF. The rearrangement joins TRBV29-1 to TRBJ2-7; D is perhaps TRBD2 (6 bases). From germline, CDR1 is SQVTM and CDR2 ANQGSEA. Trimming shortened V by 6 bases and J by 5 bases, and 14 bases separated the two germline ends. The CDR3 sequence is 12 residues long.

The gene calls are TRBV4-1 and TRBJ2-7; 10 nucleotides match TRBD1. This CDR3 contains 15 residues. The V segment lost 3 bases and the J segment 3 bases; nucleotides outside the gene matches: 5. CDR1 and CDR2 (germline): MGHRA, YSYEKL. This chain's CDR3 is CASSQEGTGVYEQYF. The CDR3 DNA sequence: TGCGCCAGCAGCCAGGAGGGGACAGGGGTCTACGAGCAGTACTTC.

This clonotype has at least ten counts. The chain has TRBV28 and TRBJ2-7; D may be TRBD1 or TRBD2 (5 bases each). Per germline, CDR1 MDHEN and CDR2 SYDVKM. The V and J ends lost 4 bases and 6 bases respectively, with 13 bases between them. The CDR3 length is 13 residues. The CDR3 here is CASSSNWDGEQYF. For the CDR3, the DNA is TGTGCCAGCAGTTCCAATTGGGACGGCGAGCAGTACTTC.

This clonotype was seen a few times. This chain connects TRBV5-1 to TRBJ2-7; 10 bases are shared with TRBD1. CDR1 SGHRS and CDR2 YFSETQ come from the germline V gene. After removal of 0 bases from V and 0 bases from J, the junction contained 3 bases not matched to a gene. This CDR3 contains 16 residues. CDR3 residues: CASSLAGTGASYEQYF. The CDR3 bases are TGCGCCAGCAGCTTGGCGGGGACAGGGGCCTCCTACGAGCAGTACTTC. The variable domain in full, with the rest retrieved from reference TRBV5-1 and TRBJ2-7, is KAGVTQTPRYLIKTRGQQVTLSCSPISGHRSVSWYQQTPGQGLQFLFEYFSETQRNKGNFPGRFSGRQFSNSRSEMNVSTLELGDSALYLCASSLAGTGASYEQYFGPGTRLTVT.

The chain employs TRBV9 and TRBJ2-2; D is possibly TRBD2 (6 bases). The CDR3 is 15 amino acids. Trimming pared 4 bases from V and 2 bases from J, leaving 12 bases between. Germline CDR1 reads SGDLS; CDR2 reads YYNGEE. CDR3 loop: CASSFTTSNTGELFF. Here the CDR3 DNA reads TGTGCCAGCAGCTTTACGACTAGTAACACCGGGGAGCTGTTTTTT.

This clonotype was counted a few times. The chain combines TRBV24-1 with TRBJ2-7, with 8 bases that match TRBD1. The V gene's germline CDR1 is KGHDR and CDR2 SFDVKD. V was pared by 12 bases and J by 5 bases, with 11 bases of the junction left unmatched. The length of the CDR3 is 13 residues. The CDR3 coding sequence is TGTGCCTCACAGCCTACAGGGGGGCACGAGCAGTACTTC. Protein product: CASQPTGGHEQYF.

This clonotype has a count of ten or more. The chain links TRBV10-3 to TRBJ1-1, with no clear D. Per germline, CDR1 ENHRY and CDR2 SYGVKD. The CDR3 length is 13 residues. V was pared by 2 bases and J by 2 bases, with 6 bases between. In nucleotides, the CDR3 is TGTGCCATCAGTGAGGCCCTCAACACTGAAGCTTTCTTT. As protein: CAISEALNTEAFF.

This sequence joins TRBV20-1 and TRBJ2-7; 8 bases fit TRBD2. J was trimmed by 3 bases and V by 4 bases; bases with no gene match: 8. Germline V gene lookup returns CDR1 DFQATT and CDR2 SNEGSKA (reference sequence). This CDR3 comprises 14 residues. The CDR3 reads CSATTDGRVYEQYF. CDR3 sequence (DNA): TGCAGTGCTACGACTGACGGGAGGGTCTACGAGCAGTACTTC.

This clonotype has just a few counts. The chain recombines TRBV6-1 with TRBJ1-4; D might be TRBD1 (5 bases). Trimming left V 7 bases short and J 1 base short, with 13 bases between. CDR1 is MNHNS and CDR2 is SASEGT in the germline V gene. CDR3 size: 15 residues. In DNA form, the CDR3 reads TGTGCCAGCACAAGAGGGGCGGAAACTAATGAAAAACTGTTTTTT. Translation gives CASTRGAETNEKLFF.

This chain links TRBV19 with TRBJ1-1; tentative D call: TRBD1 (5 bases). CDR3 size: 13 residues. Trimming removed 10 bases from V and 4 bases from J, with 16 bases in between. Germline V gives CDR1 LNHDA, CDR2 SQIVND (reference sequence). The CDR3 DNA follows: TGTGCCACCAAGGGGCTGCGGGGCACTGAAGCTTTCTTT. Translation: CATKGLRGTEAFF.

This clonotype was found many times. The V and J genes are TRBV28 and TRBJ2-7; D ambiguous. The V end lost 3 bases, the J end lost 6 bases, and 15 bases lay between the germline ends. CDR3 length equals 14 residues. Germline-derived CDR1 and CDR2 are MDHEN and SYDVKM. CDR3 protein: CASSLGSPNSEQYF. CDR3 in DNA: TGTGCCAGCAGTTTGGGCAGTCCAAACTCCGAGCAGTACTTC.

The table lists this clonotype with many counts. The chain is built from TRBV28 and TRBJ1-1, with D unclear. Germline CDR1 is MDHEN and CDR2 is SYDVKM. V was trimmed by 6 bases and J by 1 base, leaving 15 bases between them. The CDR3 covers 15 residues. The CDR3 sequence: CASSPDQNANTEAFF. In DNA form, the CDR3 reads TGTGCCAGCAGCCCTGACCAAAACGCGAACACTGAAGCTTTCTTT. The full variable domain, with the rest looked up from reference TRBV28 and TRBJ1-1, is DVKVTQSSRYLVKRTGEKVFLECVQDMDHENMFWYRQDPGLGLRLIYFSYDVKMKEKGDIPEGYSVSREKKERFSLILESASTNQTSMYLCASSPDQNANTEAFFGQGTRLTVV.

This clonotype was seen more than once but under ten times. The gene calls are TRBV7-2 and TRBJ2-5, with D possibly being TRBD2 (8 bases). Per germline, CDR1 SGHTA and CDR2 FQGNSA. V was shortened by 3 bases and J by 3 bases, with 20 bases between the two germline ends. CDR3 length equals 17 residues. CDR3 in DNA: TGTGCCAGCAGCTTTCGGAGGGGGCTAGCGGGTGAAGAGACCCAGTACTTC. As protein: CASSFRRGLAGEETQYF.

Regarding this clonotype: A junction boundary mismatches the germline segment, possibly from a read error. This chain links TRBV20-1 with TRBJ1-4; D might be TRBD1 (5 bases). Germline V gives CDR1 DFQATT, CDR2 SNEGSKA (reference sequence). This CDR3 region has 16 residues. The CDR3 DNA reads as TGCAGTGCTAGAGGTGTAGGAACAGGCCCCAATGAAAAACTGGTTTTT. Its protein product is CSARGVGTGPNEKLVF.

This clonotype was seen a handful of times. The genes are TRBV20-1 and TRBJ2-3, with 7 positions matching TRBD1. Germline CDR1 and CDR2: DFQATT and SNEGSKA (reference sequence). Trimming removed 6 bases from V and 0 bases from J; junction bases left unmatched: 9. This CDR3 has 15 amino acids. The CDR3 protein is CSAKGQEASTDTQYF. The CDR3 bases are TGCAGTGCAAAAGGACAGGAGGCTAGCACAGATACGCAGTATTTT.

This clonotype was recorded at least ten times. The chain has TRBV12-3 or TRBV12-4 and TRBJ1-2, with TRBD1 matching over 9 bases. The CDR3 has 14 amino acids. The V gene end was trimmed by 3 bases and the J gene end by 8 bases; junction bases not matched to a gene: 7. The CDR3 coding sequence is TGTGCCAGCAGTTTCAGGACAGGGGCTGGGGGCTACACCTTC. Its translation: CASSFRTGAGGYTF.

The chain carries TRBV18 and TRBJ1-6; D not resolved. Germline CDR1 is KGHSH and CDR2 is LQKENI. The CDR3 has 14 residues. Trimming cost V 5 bases and J 7 bases, with 12 bases left between them. The CDR3 loop reads CASSSKPPNSPLHF. Here the CDR3 DNA reads TGTGCCAGCTCATCGAAACCTCCCAATTCACCCCTCCACTTT.